The clone carrying this T cell receptor beta chain was counted at least ten times. TCRdb re-derived calls from the 5' RACE reads in MiXCR, one entry per CDR3 protein. The table has a few hundred thousand distinct CDR3 sequences, about 4% seen once. The data were obtained in a study of T cells after yellow fever vaccination. Germline lookup yields CDR1 SGHTA and CDR2 FQGTGA. The CDR3 extends over 13 amino acids. V lost 2 bases and J lost 8, with 10 bases in between. The TCR was taken from a man aged 18 to 30 who received the YFV17D yellow fever vaccine. This chain connects TRBV7-3 to TRBJ1-3; unclear D gene. Sequencing was performed on PBMCs, taken 5 days after the yellow fever booster vaccination. CDR3 coding DNA: TGTGCCAGCAGCTTAGTAGACGGGGACACCATATATTTT. Protein: CASSLVDGDTIYF.